This TCR beta chain was identified in a study of OX40 agonist ivuxolimab in advanced cancers. The CDR3 length is 13 residues. CDR1 is SGHRS and CDR2 is YFSETQ in the germline V gene. Blood specimens came from baseline, cycle 4 day 1, and cycle 7 day 1. Profiled with immunoSEQ multiplex PCR; TCRdb holds only in-frame clones, not every one. Counted here are roughly 60,000 clones, approximately 90% occurring once; the ten biggest clones make up 3.5% to 5%. Comment on this clone: Compared with germline, one end of the junction differs, possibly owing to a read error.

The input for sequencing was CD4+ or CD8+ T cells sorted from blood, taken in a trial of the OX40 agonist ivuxolimab. The receptor's source is an adult with an advanced solid tumor such as melanoma, head and neck, liver or kidney cancer. The V and J genes are TRBV5-1 and TRBJ1-2; D not certain. The CDR3, as DNA: TGCGCCAGCAGCTCGAACAGCAACTATGACTACACCTTC. Protein product: CASSSNSNYDYTF.